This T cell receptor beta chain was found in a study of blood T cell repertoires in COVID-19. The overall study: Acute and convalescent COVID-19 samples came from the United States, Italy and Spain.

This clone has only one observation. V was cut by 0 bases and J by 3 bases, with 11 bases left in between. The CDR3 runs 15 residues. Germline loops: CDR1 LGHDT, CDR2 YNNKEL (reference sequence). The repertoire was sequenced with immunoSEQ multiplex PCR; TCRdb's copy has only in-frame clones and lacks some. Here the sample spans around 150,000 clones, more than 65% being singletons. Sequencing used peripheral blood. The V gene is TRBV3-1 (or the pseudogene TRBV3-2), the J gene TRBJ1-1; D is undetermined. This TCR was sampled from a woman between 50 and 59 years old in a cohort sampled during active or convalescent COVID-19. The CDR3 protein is CASSQDMGQDTEAFF. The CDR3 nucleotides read TGTGCCAGCAGCCAAGATATGGGCCAGGACACTGAAGCTTTCTTT.